This TCR beta chain was recorded in a study of OX40 agonist ivuxolimab in advanced cancers. Study at large: In three patients, partial responses were observed, one with hepatocellular carcinoma and two with cutaneous melanoma.

Study-level findings and limits: CD8+ T cells showed, on average, more clonal expansion than CD4+ cells.

The CDR3 runs to 14 residues. V was clipped by 3 bases and J by 7 bases; unmatched bases: 9. The germline V gene has CDR1 SGHRS and CDR2 YFSETQ. TCRdb's copy holds only in-frame clones and misses some; the assay was immunoSEQ multiplex PCR. Here the sample spans some 85,000 clones, around nine tenths being singletons. Peripheral blood came from all dose cohorts at three timepoints. In regard to this clone: Its specificity is not known.

The sample consisted of CD4+ or CD8+ T cells sorted from blood, taken in a trial of the OX40 agonist ivuxolimab. The source of this sequence is an adult with an advanced solid tumor such as melanoma, head and neck, liver or kidney cancer. J is TRBJ2-5 and V is TRBV5-1, with 7 bases matching TRBD1. The CDR3 sequence is CASSSGTVRGTQYF. CDR3 nucleotide sequence: TGCGCCAGCAGCTCCGGGACAGTCAGAGGGACCCAGTACTTC.